The sequence of this T cell receptor (beta chain) was determined in a study of blood T cell repertoires in COVID-19. Study as a whole: The cDNA or gDNA used as material had been derived from T cells, B-cell-depleted T cells, or PBMCs.

Using immunoSEQ multiplex PCR, the repertoire was profiled, and TCRdb retains in-frame clones only, with some absent. The sample includes 200,000 to 250,000 clones, about nine tenths of them seen just once. Germline values: CDR1 MNHEY, CDR2 SMNVEV (reference sequence). This CDR3 has 13 residues. The ends lost 5 bases at V and 2 bases at J; junction bases unmatched: 3. The TCR comes from a woman between 55 and 75 years old with acute or convalescent COVID-19. What was sequenced was peripheral blood. The chain couples TRBV27 to TRBJ2-7; TRBD1 matches at 7 bases. CDR3 region: CASSRDRTYEQYF. The CDR3, as DNA: TGTGCCAGCAGTCGGGACAGAACCTACGAGCAGTACTTC.